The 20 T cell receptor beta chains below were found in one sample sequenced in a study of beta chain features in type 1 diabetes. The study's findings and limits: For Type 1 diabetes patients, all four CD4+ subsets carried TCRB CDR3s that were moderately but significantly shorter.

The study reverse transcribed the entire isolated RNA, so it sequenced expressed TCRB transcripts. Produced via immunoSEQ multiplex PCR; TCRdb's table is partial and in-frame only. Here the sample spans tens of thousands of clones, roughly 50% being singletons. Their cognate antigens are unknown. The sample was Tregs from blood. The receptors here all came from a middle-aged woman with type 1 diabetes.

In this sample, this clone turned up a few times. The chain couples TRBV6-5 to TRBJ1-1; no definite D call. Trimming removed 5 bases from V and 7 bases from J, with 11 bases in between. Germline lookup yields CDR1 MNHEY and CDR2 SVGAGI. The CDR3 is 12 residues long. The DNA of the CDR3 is TGTGCCAGCAGTCAAGGCCCGGGTGAAGCTTTCTTT. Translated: CASSQGPGEAFF.

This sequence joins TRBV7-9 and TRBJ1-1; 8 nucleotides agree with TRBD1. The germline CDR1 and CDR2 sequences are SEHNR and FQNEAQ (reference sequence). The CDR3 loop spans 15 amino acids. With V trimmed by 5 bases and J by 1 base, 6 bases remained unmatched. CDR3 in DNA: TGTGCCAGCAGCCCCTGGACAGGGCCGAACACTGAAGCTTTCTTT. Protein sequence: CASSPWTGPNTEAFF.

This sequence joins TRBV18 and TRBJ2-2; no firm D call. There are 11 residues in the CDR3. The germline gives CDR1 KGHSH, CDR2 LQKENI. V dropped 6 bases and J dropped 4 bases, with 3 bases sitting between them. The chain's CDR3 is CASSLTGELFF. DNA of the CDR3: TGTGCCAGCTCCCTCACCGGGGAGCTGTTTTTT.

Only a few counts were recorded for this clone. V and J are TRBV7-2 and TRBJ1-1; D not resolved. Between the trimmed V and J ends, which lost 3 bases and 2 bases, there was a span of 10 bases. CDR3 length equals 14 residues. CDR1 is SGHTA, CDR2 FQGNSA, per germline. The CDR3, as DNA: TGTGCCAGCAGCTTTGGACTTGGAAACACTGAAGCTTTCTTT. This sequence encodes CASSFGLGNTEAFF.

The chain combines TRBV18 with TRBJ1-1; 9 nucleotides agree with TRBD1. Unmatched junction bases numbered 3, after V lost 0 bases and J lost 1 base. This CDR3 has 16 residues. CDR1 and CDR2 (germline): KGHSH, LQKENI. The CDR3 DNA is TGTGCCAGCTCACCACCGGACAGGGGACGGAACACTGAAGCTTTCTTT. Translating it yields CASSPPDRGRNTEAFF. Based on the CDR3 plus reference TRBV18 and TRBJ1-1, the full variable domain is NAGVMQNPRHLVRRRGQEARLRCSPMKGHSHVYWYRQLPEEGLKFMVYLQKENIIDESGMPKERFSAEFPKEGPSILRIQQVVRGDSAAYFCASSPPDRGRNTEAFFGQGTRLTVV.

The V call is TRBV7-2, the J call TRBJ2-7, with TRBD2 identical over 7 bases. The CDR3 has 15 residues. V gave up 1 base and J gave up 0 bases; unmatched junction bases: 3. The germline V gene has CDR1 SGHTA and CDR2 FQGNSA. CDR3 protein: CASSLGRGNSYEQYF. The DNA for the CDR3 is TGTGCCAGCAGCTTAGGGCGGGGGAACTCCTACGAGCAGTACTTC. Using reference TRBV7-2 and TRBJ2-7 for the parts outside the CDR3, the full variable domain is GAGVSQSPSNKVTEKGKDVELRCDPISGHTALYWYRQSLGQGLEFLIYFQGNSAPDKSGLPSDRFSAERTGGSVSTLTIQRTQQEDSAVYLCASSLGRGNSYEQYFGPGTRLTVT.

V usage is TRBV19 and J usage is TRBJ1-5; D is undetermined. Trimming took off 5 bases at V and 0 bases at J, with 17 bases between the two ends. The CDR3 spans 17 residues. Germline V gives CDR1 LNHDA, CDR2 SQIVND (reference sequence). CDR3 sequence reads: CASSQAGHTYSNQPQHF. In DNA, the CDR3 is TGTGCCAGTAGTCAGGCGGGTCATACTTATAGCAATCAGCCCCAGCATTTT. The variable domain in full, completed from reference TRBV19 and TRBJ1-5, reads DGGITQSPKYLFRKEGQNVTLSCEQNLNHDAMYWYRQDPGQGLRLIYYSQIVNDFQKGDIAEGYSVSREKKESFPLTVTSAQKNPTAFYLCASSQAGHTYSNQPQHFGDGTRLSIL.

The CDR3 spells CASSLRQVLTDTQYF. DNA of the CDR3: TGTGCCAGCAGCCTCCGACAGGTCCTCACAGATACGCAGTATTTT. J is TRBJ2-3 and V is TRBV5-6; D is perhaps TRBD1 (6 bases). Trimming took 4 bases from V and 2 from J, leaving 14 bases between them. CDR3 size: 15 residues. In germline, CDR1 is SGHDT, CDR2 YYEEEE.

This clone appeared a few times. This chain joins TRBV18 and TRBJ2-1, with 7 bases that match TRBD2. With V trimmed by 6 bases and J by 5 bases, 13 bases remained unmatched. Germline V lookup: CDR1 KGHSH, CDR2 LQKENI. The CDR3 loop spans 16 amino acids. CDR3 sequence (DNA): TGTGCCAGCTCCCGAGTGGGCGGGGGAGAGCACAATGAGCAGTTCTTC. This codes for CASSRVGGGEHNEQFF.

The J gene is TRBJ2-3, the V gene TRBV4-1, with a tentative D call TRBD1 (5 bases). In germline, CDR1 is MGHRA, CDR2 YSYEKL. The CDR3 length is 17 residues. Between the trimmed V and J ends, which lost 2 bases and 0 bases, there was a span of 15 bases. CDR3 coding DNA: TGCGCCAGCAGCCAAACTCCAGGGCTTGGTAGCACAGATACGCAGTATTTT. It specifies CASSQTPGLGSTDTQYF.

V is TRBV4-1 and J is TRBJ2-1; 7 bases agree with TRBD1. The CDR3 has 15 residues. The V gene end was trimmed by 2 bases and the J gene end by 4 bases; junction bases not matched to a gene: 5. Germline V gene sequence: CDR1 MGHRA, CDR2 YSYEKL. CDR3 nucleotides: TGCGCCAGCAGCCAACCGGGACAGCGTTACAATGAGCAGTTCTTC. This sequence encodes CASSQPGQRYNEQFF.

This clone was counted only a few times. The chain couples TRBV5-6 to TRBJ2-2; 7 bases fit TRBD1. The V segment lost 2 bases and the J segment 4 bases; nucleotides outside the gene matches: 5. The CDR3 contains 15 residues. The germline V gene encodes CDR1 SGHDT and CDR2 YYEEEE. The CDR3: CASSFGQAPTGELFF. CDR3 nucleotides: TGTGCCAGCAGCTTCGGACAGGCGCCCACCGGGGAGCTGTTTTTT.

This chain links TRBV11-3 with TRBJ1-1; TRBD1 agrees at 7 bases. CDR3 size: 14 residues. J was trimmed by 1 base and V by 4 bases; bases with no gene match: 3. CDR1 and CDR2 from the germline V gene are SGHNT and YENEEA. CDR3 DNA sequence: TGTGCCAGCAGCTCGGGACAGAAGAACACTGAAGCTTTCTTT. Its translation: CASSSGQKNTEAFF.

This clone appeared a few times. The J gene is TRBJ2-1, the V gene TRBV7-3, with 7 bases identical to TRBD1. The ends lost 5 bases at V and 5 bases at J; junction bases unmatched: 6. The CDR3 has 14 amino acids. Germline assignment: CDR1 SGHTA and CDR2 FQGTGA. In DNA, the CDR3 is TGTGCCAGCAGCCCACAGGGGTGGAACAATGAGCAGTTCTTC. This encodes CASSPQGWNNEQFF.

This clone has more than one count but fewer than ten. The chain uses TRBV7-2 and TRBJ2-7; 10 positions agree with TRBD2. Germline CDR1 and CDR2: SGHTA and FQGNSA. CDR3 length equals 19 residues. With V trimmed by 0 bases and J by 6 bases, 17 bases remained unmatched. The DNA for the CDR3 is TGTGCCAGCAGCTTAGCGCGTCTAAGCGGGAGGGGGAAGGACGGCGAGCAGTACTTC. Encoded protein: CASSLARLSGRGKDGEQYF. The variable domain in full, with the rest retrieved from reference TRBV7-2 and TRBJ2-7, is GAGVSQSPSNKVTEKGKDVELRCDPISGHTALYWYRQSLGQGLEFLIYFQGNSAPDKSGLPSDRFSAERTGGSVSTLTIQRTQQEDSAVYLCASSLARLSGRGKDGEQYFGPGTRLTVT.

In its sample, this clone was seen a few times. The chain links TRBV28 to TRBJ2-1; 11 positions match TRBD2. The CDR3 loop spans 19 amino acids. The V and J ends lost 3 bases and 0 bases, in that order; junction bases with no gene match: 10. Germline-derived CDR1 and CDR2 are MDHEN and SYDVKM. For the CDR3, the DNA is TGTGCCAGCAGTTTTCAAGGCCTAGCGGGGGGAGGCTCCTACAATGAGCAGTTCTTC. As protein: CASSFQGLAGGGSYNEQFF.

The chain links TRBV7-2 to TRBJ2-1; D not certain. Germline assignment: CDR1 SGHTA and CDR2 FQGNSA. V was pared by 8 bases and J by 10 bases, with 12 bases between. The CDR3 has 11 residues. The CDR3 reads CASRVAREQFF. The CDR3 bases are TGTGCCAGCCGAGTTGCCCGGGAGCAGTTCTTC.

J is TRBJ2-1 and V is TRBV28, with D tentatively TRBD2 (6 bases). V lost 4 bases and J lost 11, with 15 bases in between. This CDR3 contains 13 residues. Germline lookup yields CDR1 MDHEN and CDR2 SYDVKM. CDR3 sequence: CASSSGSRSKQFF. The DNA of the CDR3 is TGTGCCAGCAGTTCCGGGAGCAGGTCCAAGCAGTTCTTC.

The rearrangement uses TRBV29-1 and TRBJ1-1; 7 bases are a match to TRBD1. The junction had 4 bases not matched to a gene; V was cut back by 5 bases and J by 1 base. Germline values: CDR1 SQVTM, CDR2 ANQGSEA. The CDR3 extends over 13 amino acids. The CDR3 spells CSVLDRRNTEAFF. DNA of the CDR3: TGCAGCGTTTTGGACAGGAGGAACACTGAAGCTTTCTTT.

CDR3 residues: CASSVGLAGKGYIQYF. CDR3 nucleotide sequence: TGTGCCAGCAGCGTAGGACTAGCGGGGAAGGGGTACATTCAGTACTTC. This rearrangement joins TRBV9 to TRBJ2-4; TRBD2 agrees at 11 bases. V was pared by 0 bases and J by 8 bases, with 7 bases of the junction left unmatched. The CDR3 loop spans 16 amino acids. CDR1 SGDLS and CDR2 YYNGEE come from the germline V gene.